The TCR beta chain described here comes from a study of OX40 agonist ivuxolimab in advanced cancers. Overall study: The dose-escalation group included hepatocellular carcinoma, melanoma, renal cell carcinoma and head and neck cancer.

Overall study findings and caveats: At doses 0.1 to 3.0 mg/kg, CD4+ and CD8+ clones expanded. The average count of expanded clones was higher among CD8+ T cells than among CD4+.

As regards this clone: No antigen is known for it.

Sequenced by immunoSEQ multiplex PCR; TCRdb stores in-frame clones only, minus some. The sample contains about 61,000 clones, 75% to 90% of which appear only once. CDR1 is SGHVS, CDR2 FQNEAQ, per germline. The CDR3 length is 16 residues. V was clipped by 5 bases and J by 3 bases, with 20 bases between them. This receptor was identified in an adult with an advanced solid tumor such as melanoma, head and neck, liver or kidney cancer. The sequenced sample was CD4+ or CD8+ T cells sorted from blood, obtained in a trial of the OX40 agonist ivuxolimab. V and J are TRBV7-8 and TRBJ2-7, with a possible D match to TRBD1 (6 bases). Here the CDR3 reads CASSPSRTAPSYEQYF. CDR3 nucleotide sequence: TGTGCCAGCAGCCCTTCTAGGACAGCACCGAGCTACGAGCAGTACTTC.